This T cell receptor beta chain comes out of a study of blood T cells in healthy people across ages. In the study overall: About one barcoded beta molecule per two T cells was captured by template switching. Study-wide points: Donors of long life had a larger count of naive CD4+ cells and greater diversity than aged donors.

This CDR3 comprises 17 residues. Germline V gives CDR1 LGHDT, CDR2 YNNKEL (reference sequence). The ends lost 1 base at V and 7 bases at J; junction bases unmatched: 5. Next came a second PCR, run for roughly 6 to 11 cycles, which used a sample-barcoded 5' primer along with a J-beta primer mix. All samples gave at least 2.5 million CDR3-containing paired-end reads. TCRdb analysed the 5' RACE reads with MiXCR anew, one entry per CDR3 protein. In the table there are fewer than 950,000 distinct CDR3 sequences, about 48% of which are singletons. A note on this clonotype: Its target is not known.

The receptor's source is a man older than 75 in good health. This chain links TRBV3-1 with TRBJ2-1, with 15 bases lining up with TRBD2. Sequenced input: blood. CDR3 in amino acids: CASSQGTSGRAKNEQFF. The CDR3 nucleotides read TGTGCCAGCAGCCAAGGGACTAGCGGGAGGGCTAAGAATGAGCAGTTCTTC.